This T cell receptor beta chain was obtained from a study of blood T cell repertoires in COVID-19. Per the original methods: Reference gene primer amplification gave nucleated cell count estimates. Profiled with immunoSEQ multiplex PCR; TCRdb holds only in-frame clones, not every one. V, J and clone size are taken as reported in that table, and D and trimming were inferred from the DNA itself. Counted here are 200,000 to 250,000 clones, approximately 90% occurring once; the ten biggest clones make up roughly 2.7%. The CDR3 extends over 14 amino acids. Trimming took 3 bases from V and 6 from J, leaving 15 bases between them. Per germline, CDR1 MGHRA and CDR2 YSYEKL. Symptom resolution, clearance, or two negative PCRs marked donors in Cohort 3 as recovered.

The source is a woman under 40 who had recovered from COVID-19. This chain uses TRBV4-1 with TRBJ2-7; perhaps TRBD1 as D (5 bases). The sequenced sample was PBMCs or T cells enriched from blood (not recorded which). CDR3 DNA: TGCGCCAGCAGCCAGAACCAGGGTTTGGGCGAGCAGTACTTC. Amino acids: CASSQNQGLGEQYF.